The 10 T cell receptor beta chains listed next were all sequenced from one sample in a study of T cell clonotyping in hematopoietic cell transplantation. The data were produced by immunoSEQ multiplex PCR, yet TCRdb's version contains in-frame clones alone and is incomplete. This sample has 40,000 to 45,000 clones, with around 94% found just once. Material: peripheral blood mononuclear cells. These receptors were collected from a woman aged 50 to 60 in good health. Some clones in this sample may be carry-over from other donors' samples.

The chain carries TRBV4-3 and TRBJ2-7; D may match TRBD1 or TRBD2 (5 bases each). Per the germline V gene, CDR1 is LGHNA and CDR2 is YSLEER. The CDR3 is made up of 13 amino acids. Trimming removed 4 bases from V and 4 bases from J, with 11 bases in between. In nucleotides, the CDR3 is TGCGCCAGCAGCCGGGACCTCCCTTACGAGCAGTACTTC. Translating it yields CASSRDLPYEQYF.

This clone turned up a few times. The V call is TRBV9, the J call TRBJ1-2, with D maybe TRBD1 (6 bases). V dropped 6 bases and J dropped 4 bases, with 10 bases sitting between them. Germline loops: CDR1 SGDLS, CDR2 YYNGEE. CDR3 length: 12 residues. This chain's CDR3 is CASIGGCYGYTF. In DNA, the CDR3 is TGTGCCAGCATTGGGGGCTGCTATGGCTACACCTTC.

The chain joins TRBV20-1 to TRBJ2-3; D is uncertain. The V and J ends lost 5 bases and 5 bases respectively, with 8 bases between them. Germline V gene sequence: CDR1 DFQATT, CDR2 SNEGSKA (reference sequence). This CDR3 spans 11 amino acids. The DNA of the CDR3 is TGCAGTGCTTCAGTAGAAGATACGCAGTATTTT. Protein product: CSASVEDTQYF.

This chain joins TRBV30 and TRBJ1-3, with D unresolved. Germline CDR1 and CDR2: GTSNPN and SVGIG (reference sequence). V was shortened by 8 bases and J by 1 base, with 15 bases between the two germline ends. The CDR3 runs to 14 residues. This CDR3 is CARRSDPSGNTIYF. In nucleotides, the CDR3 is TGTGCCAGGCGTTCGGATCCTTCTGGAAACACCATATATTTT.

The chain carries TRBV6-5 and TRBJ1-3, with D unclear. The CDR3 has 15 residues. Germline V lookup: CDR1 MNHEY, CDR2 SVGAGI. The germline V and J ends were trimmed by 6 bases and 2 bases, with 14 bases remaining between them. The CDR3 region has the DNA TGTGCCAGCAGCAACAGAGGGAGCACTGGAAACACCATATATTTT. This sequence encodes CASSNRGSTGNTIYF.

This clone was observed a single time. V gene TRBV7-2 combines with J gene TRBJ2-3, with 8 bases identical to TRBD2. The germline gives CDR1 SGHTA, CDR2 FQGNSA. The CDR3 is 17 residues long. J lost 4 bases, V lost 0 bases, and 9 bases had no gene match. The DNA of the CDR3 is TGTGCCAGCAGCTTAGCGGTGGCCAGCGGGGGCGCAGATACGCAGTATTTT. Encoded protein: CASSLAVASGGADTQYF.

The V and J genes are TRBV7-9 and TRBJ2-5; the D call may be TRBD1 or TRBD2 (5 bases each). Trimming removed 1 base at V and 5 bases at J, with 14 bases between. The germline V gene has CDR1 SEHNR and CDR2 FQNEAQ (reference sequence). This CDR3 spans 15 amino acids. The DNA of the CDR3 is TGTGCCAGCAGCTTAGGCACAGGTTGGGGGGAGACCCAGTACTTC. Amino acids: CASSLGTGWGETQYF.

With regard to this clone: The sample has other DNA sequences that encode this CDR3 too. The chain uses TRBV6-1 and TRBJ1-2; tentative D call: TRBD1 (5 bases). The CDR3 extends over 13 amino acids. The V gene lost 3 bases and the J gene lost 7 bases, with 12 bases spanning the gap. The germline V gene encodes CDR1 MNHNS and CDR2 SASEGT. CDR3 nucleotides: TGTGCCAGCAGTGAGGTGCGGGGGGGTGGCTACACCTTC. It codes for CASSEVRGGGYTF.

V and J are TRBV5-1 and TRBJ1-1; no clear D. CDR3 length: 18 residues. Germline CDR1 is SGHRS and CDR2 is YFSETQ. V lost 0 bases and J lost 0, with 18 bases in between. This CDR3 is CASSLGFRQPSLNTEAFF. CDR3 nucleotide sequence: TGCGCCAGCAGCTTGGGATTCAGGCAACCCTCATTGAACACTGAAGCTTTCTTT. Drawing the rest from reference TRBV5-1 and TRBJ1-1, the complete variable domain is KAGVTQTPRYLIKTRGQQVTLSCSPISGHRSVSWYQQTPGQGLQFLFEYFSETQRNKGNFPGRFSGRQFSNSRSEMNVSTLELGDSALYLCASSLGFRQPSLNTEAFFGQGTRLTVV.

CDR3 residues: CASSPPGAPVEKLFF. The CDR3 DNA follows: TGTGCCAGCAGTCCACCAGGGGCCCCCGTCGAAAAACTGTTTTTT. The V call is TRBV2, the J call TRBJ1-4; D perhaps matches TRBD1 (6 bases). Germline loops: CDR1 SNHLY, CDR2 FYNNEI. This CDR3 has 15 amino acids. V dropped 5 bases and J dropped 8 bases, with 18 bases sitting between them.